Listed here are 24 T cell receptor beta chains from one sample, sequenced in a study of cytomegalovirus exposure and HLA in healthy donors. The PCR employed 60 Vbeta primers together with 13 Jbeta primers. The protocol was immunoSEQ multiplex PCR, while the TCRdb copy is restricted to in-frame clones and leaves out a portion. The sample shows roughly 120,000 clones, approximately 70% of them seen only once. Sequencing was performed on PBMCs. These receptors were collected from a woman aged 25 to 45 in good health and CMV-seronegative.

The rearrangement joins TRBV7-8 to TRBJ1-5; TRBD1 is a possible D gene (5 bases). The V end lost 2 bases, the J end lost 1 base, and 12 bases lay between the germline ends. This CDR3 is 16 amino acids long. Germline CDR1 SGHVS, CDR2 FQNEAQ. The CDR3, as DNA: TGTGCCAGCAGCTTAAGGGGCAGGGCGAGCAATCAGCCCCAGCATTTT. Protein sequence: CASSLRGRASNQPQHF.

The CDR3 is CASSAPLGQGSYEQYF. The CDR3 bases are TGTGCCAGCAGTGCGCCCCTGGGACAGGGCAGCTACGAGCAGTACTTC. The chain couples TRBV25-1 to TRBJ2-7, with 9 bases matching TRBD1. The length of the CDR3 is 16 residues. With V trimmed by 4 bases and J by 3 bases, 10 bases remained unmatched. CDR1 and CDR2 (germline): MGHDK, SYGVNS.

J is TRBJ2-1 and V is TRBV6-4; 7 nucleotides line up with TRBD2. Germline-derived CDR1 and CDR2 are MRHNA and SNTAGT. V lost 5 bases and J lost 2; bases outside the gene matches: 3. CDR3 length: 14 amino acids. The CDR3 sequence is CASSFGLAYNEQFF. The CDR3 DNA reads as TGTGCCAGCAGTTTTGGACTAGCCTACAATGAGCAGTTCTTC.

CDR3 nucleotides: TGTGCCAGCAGTGGAGGGTTGGGACAGACTGGAAACACCATATATTTT. This gives the protein CASSGGLGQTGNTIYF. V and J are TRBV6-1 and TRBJ1-3, with 7 bases lining up with TRBD1. The CDR3 runs 16 residues. The V gene's germline CDR1 is MNHNS and CDR2 SASEGT. J was trimmed by 2 bases and V by 4 bases; bases with no gene match: 8.

The CDR3 bases are TGTGCCAGCAGCTTTGGTAGCGGACCCCAGTTCTTC. Translated, it gives CASSFGSGPQFF. The rearrangement links TRBV11-3 to TRBJ2-1; D may be TRBD2 (6 bases). Trimming left V 3 bases short and J 13 bases short, with 13 bases between. The CDR3 runs 12 residues. The germline V gene has CDR1 SGHNT and CDR2 YENEEA.

There are a few counts of this clone. Different DNA sequences within this sample yield the same CDR3. The rearrangement links TRBV19 to TRBJ2-6, with 7 bases matching TRBD1. Germline assignment: CDR1 LNHDA and CDR2 SQIVND (reference sequence). The CDR3 has 15 amino acids. Unmatched junction bases numbered 5, after V lost 9 bases and J lost 0 bases. This CDR3 reads CASRDRHSGANVLTF. The CDR3, as DNA: TGTGCCAGCCGGGACAGACACTCTGGGGCCAACGTCCTGACTTTC.

CDR3 loop: CASSGRDRGFLAGANVLTF. In nucleotides, the CDR3 is TGTGCCAGCAGCGGCCGGGACAGGGGTTTCTTAGCTGGGGCCAACGTCCTGACTTTC. The V gene is TRBV9, the J gene TRBJ2-6; TRBD1 aligns across 10 bases. The CDR3 spans 19 residues. Germline CDR1 SGDLS, CDR2 YYNGEE. J gave up 2 bases and V 3 bases, and 11 bases lay outside the gene matches.

The CDR3 DNA is TGTGCCAGCAGTTGGACAGGGGGCCGGGAAAAACTGTTTTTT. Residues: CASSWTGGREKLFF. V is TRBV27 and J is TRBJ1-4; 11 bases align to TRBD1. V lost 4 bases to trimming and J lost 8 bases; unmatched junction nucleotides: 3. CDR1 MNHEY and CDR2 SMNVEV come from the germline V gene (reference sequence). The CDR3 totals 14 residues. The entire variable domain, with the rest obtained from reference TRBV27 and TRBJ1-4, is as follows: EAQVTQNPRYLITVTGKKLTVTCSQNMNHEYMSWYRQDPGLGLRQIYYSMNVEVTDKGDVPEGYKVSRKEKRNFPLILESPSPNQTSLYFCASSWTGGREKLFFGSGTQLSVL.

The rearrangement uses TRBV7-9 and TRBJ1-1; D is undetermined. V was shortened by 1 base and J by 7 bases, with 7 bases between the two germline ends. This CDR3 is 12 amino acids long. Germline CDR1 SEHNR, CDR2 FQNEAQ (reference sequence). CDR3 nucleotides: TGTGCCAGCAGCTTAGTTGCCAGTGAAGCTTTCTTT. It yields the protein CASSLVASEAFF.

This rearrangement joins TRBV2 to TRBJ1-5; possibly TRBD1 for D (5 bases). This CDR3 has 13 amino acids. The germline CDR1 and CDR2 sequences are SNHLY and FYNNEI. Trimming pared 4 bases from V and 5 bases from J, leaving 9 bases between. CDR3 DNA: TGTGCCAGCAGTGGACAGCCGTATCAGCCCCAGCATTTT. This codes for CASSGQPYQPQHF.

CDR3 residues: CAWSSGLRPPHEQYF. DNA of the CDR3: TGTGCCTGGAGTTCGGGACTCAGGCCCCCCCACGAGCAGTACTTC. The chain carries TRBV30 and TRBJ2-7, with a tentative D call TRBD2 (6 bases). CDR1 and CDR2 from the germline V gene are GTSNPN and SVGIG (reference sequence). Trimming shortened V by 2 bases and J by 5 bases, and 19 bases separated the two germline ends. The CDR3 is 15 amino acids.

The rearrangement links TRBV7-9 to TRBJ1-3, with D unresolved. Trimming removed 8 bases from V and 8 bases from J, with 19 bases in between. This CDR3 region has 14 residues. Germline V CDR1 and CDR2: SEHNR, FQNEAQ (reference sequence). The CDR3 is CASQTRSGADTIYF. CDR3 sequence (DNA): TGTGCCAGCCAAACCCGCTCCGGCGCGGACACCATATATTTT.

This clone was recorded only once. The chain couples TRBV19 to TRBJ1-5, with D tentatively TRBD1 (5 bases). This CDR3 is 14 amino acids long. The germline V gene encodes CDR1 LNHDA and CDR2 SQIVND (reference sequence). Trimming removed 5 bases from V and 2 bases from J, with 10 bases in between. The CDR3 spells CASSPGHGNQPQHF. The DNA for the CDR3 is TGTGCCAGTAGTCCCGGACACGGCAATCAGCCCCAGCATTTT. The full variable domain, its missing parts supplied by reference TRBV19 and TRBJ1-5, is DGGITQSPKYLFRKEGQNVTLSCEQNLNHDAMYWYRQDPGQGLRLIYYSQIVNDFQKGDIAEGYSVSREKKESFPLTVTSAQKNPTAFYLCASSPGHGNQPQHFGDGTRLSIL.

The rearrangement links TRBV28 to TRBJ1-2; 10 bases are shared with TRBD1. From germline, CDR1 is MDHEN and CDR2 SYDVKM. V shed 3 bases and J 5 bases; nucleotides not matched to a gene: 12. This CDR3 region has 17 residues. The CDR3 loop is CASSFSGTGVGLYGYTF. CDR3 DNA: TGTGCCAGCAGTTTTTCAGGGACAGGGGTCGGCCTTTATGGCTACACCTTC.

The chain links TRBV7-9 to TRBJ1-4, with 12 bases that match TRBD1. Trimming took 5 bases from V and 7 from J; bases not matched to a gene: 8. Germline-derived CDR1 and CDR2 are SEHNR and FQNEAQ (reference sequence). The CDR3 spans 16 residues. CDR3 nucleotide sequence: TGTGCCAGCAGCCAGGGACAGGGGGCAGGTAGTGAAAAACTGTTTTTT. The encoded protein is CASSQGQGAGSEKLFF.

This clone occurred once. The V call is TRBV2, the J call TRBJ1-2, with 7 bases fitting TRBD1. V gave up 6 bases and J gave up 8 bases; unmatched junction bases: 12. The CDR3 is 14 amino acids. CDR1 and CDR2 (germline): SNHLY, FYNNEI. For the CDR3, the DNA is TGTGCCAGCAGATTGAACAGGGGCGAGGGGGGCTACACCTTC. Residues: CASRLNRGEGGYTF.

CDR3 amino acids: CASSESRAVNTEAFF. CDR3 sequence (DNA): TGTGCCAGCAGTGAATCCCGAGCGGTGAACACTGAAGCTTTCTTT. The chain combines TRBV6-1 with TRBJ1-1; D ambiguous. The ends were cut back, 2 bases at V and 0 bases at J, with 10 bases in the middle. This CDR3 spans 15 amino acids. Germline loops: CDR1 MNHNS, CDR2 SASEGT.

This chain uses TRBV6-1 with TRBJ1-5, with D unclear. This CDR3 is built from 12 residues. Germline lookup yields CDR1 MNHNS and CDR2 SASEGT. V was cut by 4 bases and J by 11 bases, with 12 bases left in between. The CDR3 bases are TGTGCCAGCAGTGGCTTGCGGGGTACCCAGCATTTT. It is translated as CASSGLRGTQHF.

The chain carries TRBV14 and TRBJ2-7; possibly TRBD1 for D (5 bases). Per germline, CDR1 SGHDN and CDR2 FVKESK. The CDR3 spans 12 residues. Trimming cost V 4 bases and J 3 bases, with 7 bases left between them. The CDR3 DNA reads TGTGCCAGCAGCCGGCAGGGCTACGAGCAGTACTTC. This gives the protein CASSRQGYEQYF.

The V and J genes are TRBV30 and TRBJ2-3; tentatively, D is TRBD2 (7 bases). From germline, CDR1 is GTSNPN and CDR2 SVGIG (reference sequence). CDR3 length equals 16 residues. Trimming pared 1 base from V and 0 bases from J, leaving 14 bases between. The CDR3 DNA is TGTGCCTGGAGTGGGAGGGGGGGTAGGAGCACAGATACGCAGTATTTT. This gives the protein CAWSGRGGRSTDTQYF.

CDR3 residues: CSVQGQNGQPQHF. CDR3 bases: TGCAGCGTCCAGGGACAGAACGGTCAGCCCCAGCATTTT. V gene TRBV29-1 combines with J gene TRBJ1-5; 7 bases are shared with TRBD1. The CDR3 length is 13 residues. Germline V gene sequence: CDR1 SQVTM, CDR2 ANQGSEA. Trimming cost V 6 bases and J 6 bases; bases outside gene matches: 8.

The chain recombines TRBV5-4 with TRBJ1-2, with D possibly TRBD1 on 5 matching bases. In germline, CDR1 is SGHNT, CDR2 YYREEE (reference sequence). The CDR3 is 16 residues long. Trimming removed 0 bases from V and 4 bases from J, with 16 bases in between. The CDR3 coding sequence is TGTGCCAGCAGCTTGGGGGGGAGGGCCTCACTCTATGGCTACACCTTC. Amino acids: CASSLGGRASLYGYTF.

This clone came up a few times. CDR3 DNA: TGTGCCAGCAGTGGAGAGACAGGGGGTAGTTACGAGCAGTACTTC. It is translated as CASSGETGGSYEQYF. The chain combines TRBV6-1 with TRBJ2-7, with 9 bases lining up with TRBD1. Germline CDR1 and CDR2: MNHNS and SASEGT. There are 15 residues in the CDR3. J was trimmed by 4 bases and V by 4 bases; bases with no gene match: 8.

This clone showed up just once. The rearrangement joins TRBV5-7 to TRBJ2-1; 10 bases agree with TRBD2. TRBV5-7 is reported as an ORF; its role is uncertain. V shed 3 bases and J 10 bases; nucleotides not matched to a gene: 13. This CDR3 is built from 16 residues. The CDR3 protein is CASSSGPGGSGGEQFF. Here the CDR3 DNA reads TGTGCCAGCAGCTCGGGACCGGGGGGTAGCGGGGGGGAGCAGTTCTTC.